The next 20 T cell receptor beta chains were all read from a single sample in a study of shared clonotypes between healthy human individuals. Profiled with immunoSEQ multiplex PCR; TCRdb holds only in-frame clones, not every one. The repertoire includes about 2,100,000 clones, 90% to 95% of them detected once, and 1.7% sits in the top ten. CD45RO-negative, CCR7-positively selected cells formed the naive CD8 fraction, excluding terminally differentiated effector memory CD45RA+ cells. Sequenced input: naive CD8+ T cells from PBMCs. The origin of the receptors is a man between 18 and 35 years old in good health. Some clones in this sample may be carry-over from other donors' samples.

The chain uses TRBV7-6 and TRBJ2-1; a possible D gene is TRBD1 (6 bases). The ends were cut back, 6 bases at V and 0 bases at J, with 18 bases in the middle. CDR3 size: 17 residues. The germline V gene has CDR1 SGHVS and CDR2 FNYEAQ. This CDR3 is CASRPTGGAPSYNEQFF. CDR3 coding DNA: TGTGCCAGCAGACCGACAGGTGGCGCCCCCTCCTACAATGAGCAGTTCTTC.

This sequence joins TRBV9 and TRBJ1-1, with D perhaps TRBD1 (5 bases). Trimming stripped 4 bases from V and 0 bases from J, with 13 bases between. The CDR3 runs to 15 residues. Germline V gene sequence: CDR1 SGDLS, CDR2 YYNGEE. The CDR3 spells CASSPLGDLNTEAFF. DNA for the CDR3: TGTGCCAGCAGCCCCCTAGGGGATTTGAACACTGAAGCTTTCTTT.

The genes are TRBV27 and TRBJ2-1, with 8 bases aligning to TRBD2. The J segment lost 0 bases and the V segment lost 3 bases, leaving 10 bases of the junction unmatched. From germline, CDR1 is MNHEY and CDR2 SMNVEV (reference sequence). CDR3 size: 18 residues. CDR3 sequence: CASSFPGGPVSSYNEQFF. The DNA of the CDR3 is TGTGCCAGCAGTTTCCCGGGAGGGCCTGTGAGCTCCTACAATGAGCAGTTCTTC.

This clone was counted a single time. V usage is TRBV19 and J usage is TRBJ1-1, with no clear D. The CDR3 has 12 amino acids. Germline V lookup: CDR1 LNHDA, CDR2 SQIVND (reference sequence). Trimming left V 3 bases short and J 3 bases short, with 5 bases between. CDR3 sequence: CASSMLDTEAFF. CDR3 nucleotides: TGTGCCAGTAGTATGTTGGACACTGAAGCTTTCTTT.

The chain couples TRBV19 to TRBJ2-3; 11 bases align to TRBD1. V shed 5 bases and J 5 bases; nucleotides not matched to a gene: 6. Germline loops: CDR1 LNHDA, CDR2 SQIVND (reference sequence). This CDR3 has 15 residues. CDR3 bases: TGTGCCAGTAGTCTGGGACAGGGGGTTGGAGATACGCAGTATTTT. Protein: CASSLGQGVGDTQYF.

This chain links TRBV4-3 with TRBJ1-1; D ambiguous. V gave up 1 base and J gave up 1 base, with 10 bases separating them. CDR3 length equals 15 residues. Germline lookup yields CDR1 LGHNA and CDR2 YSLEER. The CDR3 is CASSQVFHQNTEAFF. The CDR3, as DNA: TGCGCCAGCAGCCAAGTTTTCCACCAGAACACTGAAGCTTTCTTT.

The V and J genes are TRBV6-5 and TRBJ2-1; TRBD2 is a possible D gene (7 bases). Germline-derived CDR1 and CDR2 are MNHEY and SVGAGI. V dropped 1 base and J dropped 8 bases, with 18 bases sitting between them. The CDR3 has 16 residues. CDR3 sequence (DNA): TGTGCCAGCAGTTACTGGGGGGGGGCTAGAAGGGATGAGCAGTTCTTC. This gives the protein CASSYWGGARRDEQFF.

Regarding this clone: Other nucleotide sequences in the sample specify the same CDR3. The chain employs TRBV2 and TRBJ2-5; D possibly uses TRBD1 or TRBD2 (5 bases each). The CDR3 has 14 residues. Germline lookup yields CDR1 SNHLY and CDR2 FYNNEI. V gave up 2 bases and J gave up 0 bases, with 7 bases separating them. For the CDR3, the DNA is TGTGCCAGCAGTGAAAGGGACGACCAAGAGACCCAGTACTTC. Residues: CASSERDDQETQYF.

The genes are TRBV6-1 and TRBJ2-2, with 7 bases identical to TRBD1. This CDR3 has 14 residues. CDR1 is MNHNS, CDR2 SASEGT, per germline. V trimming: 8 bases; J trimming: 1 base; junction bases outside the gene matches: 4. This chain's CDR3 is CASPGQENTGELFF. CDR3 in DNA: TGTGCCAGCCCCGGACAGGAGAACACCGGGGAGCTGTTTTTT.

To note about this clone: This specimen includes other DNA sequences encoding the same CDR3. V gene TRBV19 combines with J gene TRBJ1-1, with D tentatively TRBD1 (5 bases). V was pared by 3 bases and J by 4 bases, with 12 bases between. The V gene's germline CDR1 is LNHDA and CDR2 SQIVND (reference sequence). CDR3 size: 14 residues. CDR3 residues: CASSIGQGITEAFF. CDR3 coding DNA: TGTGCCAGTAGTATCGGGCAGGGAATCACTGAAGCTTTCTTT.

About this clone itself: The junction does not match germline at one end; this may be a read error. CDR3 DNA: TGTGCCAGCAGTAACAGGGGGCAGACTGAAGCTTTCTTT. Translated: CASSNRGQTEAFF. This chain joins TRBV19 and TRBJ1-1; the match to TRBD1 covers 9 bases. The CDR3 sequence is 13 residues long. Germline assignment: CDR1 LNHDA and CDR2 SQIVND (reference sequence).

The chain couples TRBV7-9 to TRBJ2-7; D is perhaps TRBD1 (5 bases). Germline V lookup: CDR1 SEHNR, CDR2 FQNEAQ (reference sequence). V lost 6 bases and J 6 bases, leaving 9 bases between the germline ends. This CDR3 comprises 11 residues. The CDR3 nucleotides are TGTGCCAGCAGTGGCAGGGTCGAGCAGTACTTC. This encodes CASSGRVEQYF.

The CDR3: CASSESTETEGPNEQFF. In DNA form, the CDR3 reads TGCGCCAGCAGTGAGTCGACGGAGACGGAGGGGCCCAATGAGCAGTTCTTC. The chain has TRBV10-1 and TRBJ2-1, with D possibly matching TRBD2 (6 bases). Germline V gene sequence: CDR1 WNHNN, CDR2 SYGVQD (reference sequence). This CDR3 region has 17 residues. V was pared by 0 bases and J by 6 bases, with 18 bases between.

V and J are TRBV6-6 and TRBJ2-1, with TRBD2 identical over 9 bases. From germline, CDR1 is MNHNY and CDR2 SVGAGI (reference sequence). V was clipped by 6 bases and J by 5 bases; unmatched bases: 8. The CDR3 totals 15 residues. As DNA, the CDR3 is TGTGCCAGCAGCTTAGCGGGAGCGTCTAACAATGAGCAGTTCTTC. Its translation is CASSLAGASNNEQFF.

This CDR3 reads CASQTVPRKPGQGTDNYGYTF. CDR3 nucleotides: TGTGCCAGTCAGACCGTACCTCGAAAGCCGGGACAGGGGACGGATAACTATGGCTACACCTTC. This sequence joins TRBV2 and TRBJ1-2; 10 nucleotides align to TRBD1. The CDR3 is made up of 21 amino acids. V gave up 9 bases and J gave up 1 base; unmatched junction bases: 26. Germline V gene lookup returns CDR1 SNHLY and CDR2 FYNNEI.

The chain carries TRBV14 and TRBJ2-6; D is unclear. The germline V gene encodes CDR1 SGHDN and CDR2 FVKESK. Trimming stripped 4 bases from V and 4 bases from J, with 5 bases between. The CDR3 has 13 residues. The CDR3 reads CASSPLGANVLTF. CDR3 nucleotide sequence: TGTGCCAGCAGCCCGCTCGGGGCCAACGTCCTGACTTTC.

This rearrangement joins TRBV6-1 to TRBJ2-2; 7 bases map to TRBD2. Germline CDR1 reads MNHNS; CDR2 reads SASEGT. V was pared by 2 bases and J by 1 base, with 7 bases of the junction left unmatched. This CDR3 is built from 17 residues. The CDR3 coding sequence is TGTGCCAGCAGTGAATTCGGTCTAGCGGTGAACACCGGGGAGCTGTTTTTT. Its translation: CASSEFGLAVNTGELFF.

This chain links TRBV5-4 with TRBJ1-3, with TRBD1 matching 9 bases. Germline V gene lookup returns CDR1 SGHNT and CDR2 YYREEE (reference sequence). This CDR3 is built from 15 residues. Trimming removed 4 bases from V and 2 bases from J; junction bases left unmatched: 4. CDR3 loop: CASSAGQGPGNTIYF. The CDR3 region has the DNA TGTGCCAGCAGCGCGGGACAGGGACCTGGAAACACCATATATTTT.

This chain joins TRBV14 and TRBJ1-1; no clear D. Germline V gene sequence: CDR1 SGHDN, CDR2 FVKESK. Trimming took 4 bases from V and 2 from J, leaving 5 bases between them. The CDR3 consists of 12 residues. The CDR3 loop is CASSLYNTEAFF. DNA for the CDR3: TGTGCCAGCAGCCTTTACAACACTGAAGCTTTCTTT.

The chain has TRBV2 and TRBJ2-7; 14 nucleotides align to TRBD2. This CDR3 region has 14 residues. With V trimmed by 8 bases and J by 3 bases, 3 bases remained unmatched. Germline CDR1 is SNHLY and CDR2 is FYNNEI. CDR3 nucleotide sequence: TGTGCCAGCCTGGGACTAGCGGGGGTCTACGAGCAGTACTTC. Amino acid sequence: CASLGLAGVYEQYF. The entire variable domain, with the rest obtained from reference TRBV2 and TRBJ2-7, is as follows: EPEVTQTPSHQVTQMGQEVILRCVPISNHLYFYWYRQILGQKVEFLVSFYNNEISEKSEIFDDQFSVERPDGSNFTLKIRSTKLEDSAMYFCASLGLAGVYEQYFGPGTRLTVT.